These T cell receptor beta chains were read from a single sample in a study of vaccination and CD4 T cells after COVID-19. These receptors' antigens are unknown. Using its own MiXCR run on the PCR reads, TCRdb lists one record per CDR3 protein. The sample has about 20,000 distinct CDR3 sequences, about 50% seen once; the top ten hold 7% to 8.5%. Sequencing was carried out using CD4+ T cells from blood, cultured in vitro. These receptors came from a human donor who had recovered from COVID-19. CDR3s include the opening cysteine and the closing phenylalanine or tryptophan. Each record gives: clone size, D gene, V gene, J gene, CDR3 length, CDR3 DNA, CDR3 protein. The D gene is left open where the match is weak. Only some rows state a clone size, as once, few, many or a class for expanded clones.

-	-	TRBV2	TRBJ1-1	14	TGTGCCAGCAGTCTACAGGGCGGCGACACTGAAGCTTTCTTT	CASSLQGGDTEAFF
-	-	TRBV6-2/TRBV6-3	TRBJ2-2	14	TGTGCCAGCAGTGTGCCCAGGAAGGCCGGGGAGCTGTTTTTT	CASSVPRKAGELFF
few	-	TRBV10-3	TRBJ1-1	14	TGTGCCATCAGTGAGGCAGGAGCGAACACTGAAGCTTTCTTT	CAISEAGANTEAFF
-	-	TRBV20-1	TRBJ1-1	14	TGCAGTGCTAGAGATCTGCGGGAGAGGGCTGAAGCTTTCTTT	CSARDLRERAEAFF
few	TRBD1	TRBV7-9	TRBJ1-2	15	TGTGCCAGCAGCTTAGAACAGGGGGGGTACTATGGCTACACCTTC	CASSLEQGGYYGYTF
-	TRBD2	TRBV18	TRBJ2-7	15	TGTGCCAGCTCACCCGGACTAGCGGGGGCGGGCGAGCAGTACTTC	CASSPGLAGAGEQYF
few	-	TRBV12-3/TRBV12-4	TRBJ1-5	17	TGTGCCAGCAGTTTAAGGGGGTTCGGCGGCAGCAATCAGCCCCAGCATTTT	CASSLRGFGGSNQPQHF
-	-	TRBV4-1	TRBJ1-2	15	TGCGCCAGCAGCCAAGTCCCACAGGCACACTATGGCTACACCTTC	CASSQVPQAHYGYTF
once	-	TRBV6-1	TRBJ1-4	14	TGTGCCAGCTCCAACTTCTTCGCGGACGAAAAACTGTTTTTT	CASSNFFADEKLFF
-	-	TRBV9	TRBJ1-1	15	TGTGCCAGCAGCCCCAGGGACACGGGGGTCTCTGAAGCTTTCTTT	CASSPRDTGVSEAFF
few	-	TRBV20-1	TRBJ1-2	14	TGCAGTGCTAGAGATCGGCGGGGGGGAAGGGGCTACACCTTC	CSARDRRGGRGYTF
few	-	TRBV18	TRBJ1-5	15	TGTGCCAGCTCACTACAGGGTAAGCTAGGTCAGCCCCAGCATTTT	CASSLQGKLGQPQHF
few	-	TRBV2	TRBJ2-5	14	TGTGCCAGCAGAGGCCAGGGAAATCAAGAGACCCAGTACTTC	CASRGQGNQETQYF
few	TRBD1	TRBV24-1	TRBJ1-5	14	TGTGCCACCAGTGAAGGACAGGGGAATCAGCCCCAGCATTTT	CATSEGQGNQPQHF
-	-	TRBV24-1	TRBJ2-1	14	TGTGCCACCAGTGTGGGGCTCGGCTACAATGAGCAGTTCTTC	CATSVGLGYNEQFF
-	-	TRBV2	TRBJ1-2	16	TGTGCCAGCAGTATTGTGACGGGGAGGGGGAACTATGGCTACACCTTC	CASSIVTGRGNYGYTF
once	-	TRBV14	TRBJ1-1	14	TGTGCCAGCAGCCAAGAGATCCGTAACACTGAAGCTTTCTTT	CASSQEIRNTEAFF
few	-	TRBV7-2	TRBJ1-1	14	TGTGCCAGCAGCTTGGGAGGGGGATTCGCTGAAGCTTTCTTT	CASSLGGGFAEAFF
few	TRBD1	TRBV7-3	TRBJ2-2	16	TGTGCCAGCAGCTTAGCTCGGACAGGAAAGTCCGGGGAGCTGTTTTTT	CASSLARTGKSGELFF
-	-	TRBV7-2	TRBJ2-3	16	TGTGCCAGCAGCTTAGTTGCGGGGCGTTCCCAGGATACGCAGTATTTT	CASSLVAGRSQDTQYF